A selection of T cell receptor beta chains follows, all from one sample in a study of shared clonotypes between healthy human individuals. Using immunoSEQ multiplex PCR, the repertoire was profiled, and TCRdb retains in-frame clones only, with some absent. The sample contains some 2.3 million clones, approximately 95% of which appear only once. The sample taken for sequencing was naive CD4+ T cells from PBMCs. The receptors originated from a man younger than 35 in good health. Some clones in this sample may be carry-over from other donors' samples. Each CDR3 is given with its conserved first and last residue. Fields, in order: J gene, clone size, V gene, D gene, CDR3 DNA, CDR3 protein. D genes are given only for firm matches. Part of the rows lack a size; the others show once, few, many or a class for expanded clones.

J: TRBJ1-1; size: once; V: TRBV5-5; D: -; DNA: TGTGCCAGCAGCCGGACAGTAAATAAAGAAGCTTTCTTT; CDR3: CASSRTVNKEAFF
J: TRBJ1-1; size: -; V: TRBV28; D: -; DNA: TGTGCCAGCAGGTCCGGGGGCGCCGGAGCTTTCTTT; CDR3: CASRSGGAGAFF
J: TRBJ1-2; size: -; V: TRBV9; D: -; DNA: TGTGCCAGCAGCGTAGCAGGCCAAGCCTCCTATGGCTACACCTTC; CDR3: CASSVAGQASYGYTF
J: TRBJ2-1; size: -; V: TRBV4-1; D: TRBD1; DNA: TGCGCCAGCAGCCAGATGAGACAGGGGAGCCCCTACAATGAGCAGTTCTTC; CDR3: CASSQMRQGSPYNEQFF
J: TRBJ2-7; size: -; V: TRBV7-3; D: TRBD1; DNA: TGTGCCAGCAGCTTAAGTTCAGGGGGTCCCTACGAGCAGTACTTC; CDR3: CASSLSSGGPYEQYF
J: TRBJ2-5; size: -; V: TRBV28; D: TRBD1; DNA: TGTGCCAGCGGTCCGTGGGGGGACAGGGAACCTGAGACCCAGTACTTC; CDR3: CASGPWGDREPETQYF
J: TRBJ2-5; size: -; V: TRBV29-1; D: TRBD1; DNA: TGCAGCGTTGACAGGGGGAGAGGAGAGACCCAGTACTTC; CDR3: CSVDRGRGETQYF
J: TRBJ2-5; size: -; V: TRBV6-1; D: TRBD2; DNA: TGTGCCAGCAGTGAAGGACTAGCGGGACAAGAGACCCAGTACTTC; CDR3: CASSEGLAGQETQYF
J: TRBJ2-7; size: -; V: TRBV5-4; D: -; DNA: TGTGCCAGCAGCGGGCCCGGGACATCCTACGAGCAGTACTTC; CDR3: CASSGPGTSYEQYF
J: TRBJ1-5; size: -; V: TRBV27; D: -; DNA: TGTGCCAGCACCGTTCAGCCCCAGCATTTT; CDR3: CASTVQPQHF
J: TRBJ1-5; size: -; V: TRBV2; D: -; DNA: TGTGCCAGCAGTGTCGTTGGCAGGGGAGGAAATCAGCCCCAGCATTTT; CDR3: CASSVVGRGGNQPQHF
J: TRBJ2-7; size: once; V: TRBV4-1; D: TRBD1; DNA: TGCGCCAGCAGCCAAACCGGAAGGGGGCAGGGGGCCCACTACGAGCAGTACTTC; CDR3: CASSQTGRGQGAHYEQYF
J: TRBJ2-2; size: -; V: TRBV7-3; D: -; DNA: TGTGCCAGCAGCCCGTCGCAGAAGGGCGCGGGAACCGGGGAGCTGTTTTTT; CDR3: CASSPSQKGAGTGELFF
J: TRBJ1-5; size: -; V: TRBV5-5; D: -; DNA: TGTGCCAGCAGCTTGCAGGGCGGCAATCAGCCCCAGCATTTT; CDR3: CASSLQGGNQPQHF
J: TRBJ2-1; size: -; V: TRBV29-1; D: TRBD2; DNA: TGCAGCGGGGTGAGTCGGGGCGGGAGATTTTACAATGAGCAGTTCTTC; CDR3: CSGVSRGGRFYNEQFF
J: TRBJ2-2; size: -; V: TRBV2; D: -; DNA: TGTGCCAGCACCCCACAAAAAATCTGGAAGAAGACAGGCTACACCGGGGAGCTGTTTTTT; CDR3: CASTPQKIWKKTGYTGELFF
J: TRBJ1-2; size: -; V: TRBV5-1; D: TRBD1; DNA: TGCGCCAGCAGCCCCGGACAGGGATCTACGGGGGCCTATGGCTACACCTTC; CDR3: CASSPGQGSTGAYGYTF
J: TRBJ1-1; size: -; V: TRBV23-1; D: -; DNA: TGCGCCAGCAGTCAATCGGGTACAGGAACGGAGGCGCGCGCTGAAGCTTTCTTT; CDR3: CASSQSGTGTEARAEAFF
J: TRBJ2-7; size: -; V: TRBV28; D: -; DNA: TGTGCCAGCAGGGGGCAAATACGACCCTACGAGCAGTACTTC; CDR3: CASRGQIRPYEQYF
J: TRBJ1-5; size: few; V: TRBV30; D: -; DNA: TGTGCCTGGAGCCCCCTCGACTCCCTCCGGAGTCCCCAGCATTTT; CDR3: CAWSPLDSLRSPQHF
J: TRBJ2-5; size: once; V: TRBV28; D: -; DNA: TGTGCCAGCACCGTAGGGGGGGGCGCGCGGGGAGAGACCCAGTACTTC; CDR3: CASTVGGGARGETQYF
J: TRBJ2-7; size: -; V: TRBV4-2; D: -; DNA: TGTGCCAGCAGCCAAGGATCAGGACGGGAGTGGTCCGAGCAGTACTTC; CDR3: CASSQGSGREWSEQYF
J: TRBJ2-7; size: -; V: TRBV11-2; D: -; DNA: TGTGCCAGCAGCTTAGGGGCCACTCGGGGGCAGTACTTC; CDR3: CASSLGATRGQYF
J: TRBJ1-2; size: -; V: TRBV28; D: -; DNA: TGTGCCAGCAGACGGTATGGCTACACCTTC; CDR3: CASRRYGYTF
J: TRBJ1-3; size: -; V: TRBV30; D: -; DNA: TGTGCCTGGAGGGCAGGGGCTGGAAACACCATATATTTT; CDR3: CAWRAGAGNTIYF
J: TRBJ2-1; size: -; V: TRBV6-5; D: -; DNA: TGTGCCAGCACCCCCCCGGGGAGGAGGTTAGGTGAGCAGTTCTTC; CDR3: CASTPPGRRLGEQFF
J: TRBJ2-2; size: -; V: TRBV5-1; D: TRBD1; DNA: TGCGCCAGCAGCCCCGGACAGGGGAACACCGGGGAGCTGTTTTTT; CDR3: CASSPGQGNTGELFF
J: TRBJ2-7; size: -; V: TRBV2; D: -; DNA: TGTGCCAGCATAAGTAGGGGAAGGCTCGACGAGCAGTACTTC; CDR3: CASISRGRLDEQYF
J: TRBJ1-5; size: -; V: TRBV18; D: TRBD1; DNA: TGTGCCAGCTCACTCTTGACAGGGGTACAGCCCCAGCATTTT; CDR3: CASSLLTGVQPQHF
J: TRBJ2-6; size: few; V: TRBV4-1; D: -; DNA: TGCGCCAGCAGCATTTCTGGGGCCAACGTCCTGACTTTC; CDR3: CASSISGANVLTF
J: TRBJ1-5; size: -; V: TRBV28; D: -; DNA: TGTGCCAGCAGAGCGGGACATTATAGCAATCAGCCCCAGCATTTT; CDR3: CASRAGHYSNQPQHF
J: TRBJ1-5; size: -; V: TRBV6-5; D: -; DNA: TGTGCCAGCAGTTACTTAGCAGGTCAGCCCCAGCATTTT; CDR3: CASSYLAGQPQHF
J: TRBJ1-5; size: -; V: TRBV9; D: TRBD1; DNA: TGTGCCAGCAGCCCCGGGACAGGGGGGCAGCCCCAGCATTTT; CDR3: CASSPGTGGQPQHF
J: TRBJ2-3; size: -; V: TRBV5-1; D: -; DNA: TGCGCCAGCACGTCGTTGGGGAGTGGAGATACGCAGTATTTT; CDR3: CASTSLGSGDTQYF
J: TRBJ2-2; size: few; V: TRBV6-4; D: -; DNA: TGTGCCAGCAGTGACCGATTTCCGCCCGGGGAGCTGTTTTTT; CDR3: CASSDRFPPGELFF
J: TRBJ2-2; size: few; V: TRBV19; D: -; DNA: TGTGCCAGTAGAACGCTAGGGGACACCGGGGAGCTGTTTTTT; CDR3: CASRTLGDTGELFF
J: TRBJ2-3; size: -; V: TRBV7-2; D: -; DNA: TGTGCCAGCAGCTTAGGGCAGGGGAACACAGATACGCAGTATTTT; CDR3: CASSLGQGNTDTQYF
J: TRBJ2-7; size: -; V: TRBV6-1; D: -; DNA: TGTGCCAGCAGTGTTCTTATTGCGACAGGACTCCTAGGGGAGCAGTACTTC; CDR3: CASSVLIATGLLGEQYF
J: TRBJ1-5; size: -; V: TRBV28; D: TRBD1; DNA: TGTGCCAGCAAGGTAAGGGGGCGAGGTCAGCCCCAGCATTTT; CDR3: CASKVRGRGQPQHF
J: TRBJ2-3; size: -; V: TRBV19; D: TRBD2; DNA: TGTGCCAGTAGTATTCCCCTACTAGCGGGAGGGACAGATACGCAGTATTTT; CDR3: CASSIPLLAGGTDTQYF